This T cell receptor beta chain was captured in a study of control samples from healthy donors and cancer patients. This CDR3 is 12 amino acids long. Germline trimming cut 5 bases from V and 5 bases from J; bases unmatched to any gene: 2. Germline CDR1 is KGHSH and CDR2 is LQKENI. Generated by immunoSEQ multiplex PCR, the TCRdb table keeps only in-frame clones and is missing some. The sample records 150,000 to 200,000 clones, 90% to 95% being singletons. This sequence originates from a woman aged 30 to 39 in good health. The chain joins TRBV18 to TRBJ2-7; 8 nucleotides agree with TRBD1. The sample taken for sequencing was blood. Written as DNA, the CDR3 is TGTGCCAGCTCAGACAGGGGCGACGAGCAGTACTTC. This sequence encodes CASSDRGDEQYF.